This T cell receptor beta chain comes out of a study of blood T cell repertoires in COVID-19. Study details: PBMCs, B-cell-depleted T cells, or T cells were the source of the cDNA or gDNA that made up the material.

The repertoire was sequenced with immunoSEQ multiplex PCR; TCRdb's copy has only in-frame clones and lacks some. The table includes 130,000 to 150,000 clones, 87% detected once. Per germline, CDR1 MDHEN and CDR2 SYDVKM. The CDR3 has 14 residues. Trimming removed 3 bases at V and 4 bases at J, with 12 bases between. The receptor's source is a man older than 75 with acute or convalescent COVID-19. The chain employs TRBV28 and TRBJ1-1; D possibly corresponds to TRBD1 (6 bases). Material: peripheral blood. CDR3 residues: CASSFGGPGTEAFF. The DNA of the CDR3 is TGTGCCAGCAGTTTCGGGGGGCCGGGCACTGAAGCTTTCTTT.